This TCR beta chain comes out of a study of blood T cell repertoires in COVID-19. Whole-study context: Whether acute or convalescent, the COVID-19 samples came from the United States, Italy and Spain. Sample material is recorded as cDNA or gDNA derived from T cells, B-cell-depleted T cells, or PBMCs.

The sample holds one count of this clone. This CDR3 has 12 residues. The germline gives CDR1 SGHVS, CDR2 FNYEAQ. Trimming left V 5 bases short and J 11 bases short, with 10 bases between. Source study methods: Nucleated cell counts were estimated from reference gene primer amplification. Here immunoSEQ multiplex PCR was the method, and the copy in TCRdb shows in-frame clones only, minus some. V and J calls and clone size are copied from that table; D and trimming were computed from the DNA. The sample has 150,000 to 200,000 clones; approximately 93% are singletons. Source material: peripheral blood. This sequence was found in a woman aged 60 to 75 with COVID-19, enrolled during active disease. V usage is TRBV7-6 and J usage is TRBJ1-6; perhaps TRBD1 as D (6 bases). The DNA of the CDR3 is TGTGCCAGCAGCCCACAGGGAACACCCCTCCACTTT. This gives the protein CASSPQGTPLHF. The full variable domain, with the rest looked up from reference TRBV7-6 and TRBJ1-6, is GAGVSQSPRYKVTKRGQDVALRCDPISGHVSLYWYRQALGQGPEFLTYFNYEAQQDKSGLPNDRFSAERPEGSISTLTIQRTEQRDSAMYRCASSPQGTPLHFGNGTRLTVT.